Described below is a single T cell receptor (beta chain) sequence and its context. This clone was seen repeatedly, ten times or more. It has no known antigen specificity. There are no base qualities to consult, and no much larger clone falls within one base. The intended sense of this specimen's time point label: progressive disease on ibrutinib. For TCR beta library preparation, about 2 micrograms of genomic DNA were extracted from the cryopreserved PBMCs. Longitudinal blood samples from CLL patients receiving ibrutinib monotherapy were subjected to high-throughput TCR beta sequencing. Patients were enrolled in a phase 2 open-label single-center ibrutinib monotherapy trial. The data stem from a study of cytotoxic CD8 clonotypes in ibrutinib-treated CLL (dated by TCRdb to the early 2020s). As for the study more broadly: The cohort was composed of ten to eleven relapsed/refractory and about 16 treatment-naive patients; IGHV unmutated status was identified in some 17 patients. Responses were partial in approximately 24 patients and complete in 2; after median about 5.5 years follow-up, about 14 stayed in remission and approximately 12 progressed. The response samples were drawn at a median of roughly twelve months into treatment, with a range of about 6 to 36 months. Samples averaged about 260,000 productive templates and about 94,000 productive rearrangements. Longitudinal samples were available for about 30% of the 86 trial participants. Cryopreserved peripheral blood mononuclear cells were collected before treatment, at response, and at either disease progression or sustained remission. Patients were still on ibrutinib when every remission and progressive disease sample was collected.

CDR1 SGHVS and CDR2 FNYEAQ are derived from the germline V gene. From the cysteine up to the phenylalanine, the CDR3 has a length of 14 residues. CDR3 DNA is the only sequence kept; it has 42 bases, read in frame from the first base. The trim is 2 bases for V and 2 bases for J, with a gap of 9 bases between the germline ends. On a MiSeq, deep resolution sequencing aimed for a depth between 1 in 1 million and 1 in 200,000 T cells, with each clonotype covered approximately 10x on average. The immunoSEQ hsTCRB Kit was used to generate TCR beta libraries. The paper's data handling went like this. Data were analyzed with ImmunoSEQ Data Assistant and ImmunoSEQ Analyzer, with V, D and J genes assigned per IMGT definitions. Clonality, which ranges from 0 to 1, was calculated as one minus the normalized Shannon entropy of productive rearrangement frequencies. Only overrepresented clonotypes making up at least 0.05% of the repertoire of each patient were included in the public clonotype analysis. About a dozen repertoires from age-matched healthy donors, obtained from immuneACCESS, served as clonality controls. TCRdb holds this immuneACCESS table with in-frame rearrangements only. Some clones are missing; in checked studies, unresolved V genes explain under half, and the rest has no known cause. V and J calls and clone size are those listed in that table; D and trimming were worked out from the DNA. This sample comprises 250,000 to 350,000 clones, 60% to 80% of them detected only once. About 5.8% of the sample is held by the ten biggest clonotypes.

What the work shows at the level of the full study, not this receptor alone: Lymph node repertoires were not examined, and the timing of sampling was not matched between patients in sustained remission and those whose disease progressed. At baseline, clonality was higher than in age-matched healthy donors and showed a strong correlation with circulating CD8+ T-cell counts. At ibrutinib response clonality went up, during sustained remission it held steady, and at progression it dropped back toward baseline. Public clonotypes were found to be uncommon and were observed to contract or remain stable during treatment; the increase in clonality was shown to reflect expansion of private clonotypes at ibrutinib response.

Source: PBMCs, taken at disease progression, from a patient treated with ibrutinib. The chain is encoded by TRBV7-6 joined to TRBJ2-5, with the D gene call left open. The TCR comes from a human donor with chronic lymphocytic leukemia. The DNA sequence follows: TGTGCCAGCAGCTTATCCACAGCGCAAGAGACCCAGTACTTC. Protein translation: CASSLSTAQETQYF.